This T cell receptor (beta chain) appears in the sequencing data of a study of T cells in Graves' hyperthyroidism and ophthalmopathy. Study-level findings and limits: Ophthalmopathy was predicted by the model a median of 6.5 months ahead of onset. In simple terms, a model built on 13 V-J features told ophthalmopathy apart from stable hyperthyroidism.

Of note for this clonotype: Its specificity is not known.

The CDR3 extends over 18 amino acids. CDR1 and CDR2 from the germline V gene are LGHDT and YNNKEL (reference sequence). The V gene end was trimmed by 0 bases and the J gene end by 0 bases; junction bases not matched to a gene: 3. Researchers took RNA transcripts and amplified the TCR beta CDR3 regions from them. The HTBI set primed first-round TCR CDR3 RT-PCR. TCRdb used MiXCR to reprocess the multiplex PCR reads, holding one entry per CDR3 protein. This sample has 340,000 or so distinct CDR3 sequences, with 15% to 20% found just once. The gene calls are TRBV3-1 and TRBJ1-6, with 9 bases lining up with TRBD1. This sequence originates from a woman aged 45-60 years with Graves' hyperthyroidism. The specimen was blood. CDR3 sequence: CASSQDNRGLSYNSPLHF. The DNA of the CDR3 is TGTGCCAGCAGCCAAGATAACAGGGGGCTCTCCTATAATTCACCCCTCCACTTT.